These T cell receptor beta chains were read from a single sample in a study of graft-versus-host responses after intestinal transplantation. Their target antigens are unknown. Clones were read by immunoSEQ multiplex PCR, and TCRdb kept only the in-frame ones, dropping some. The data contain 99,000 or so clones, around 90% of them seen just once; the ten biggest clones take up around 0.07%. The sample here was unstimulated CD8+ T cells sorted from spleen or lymph node cells, taken before transplant. The receptor set was obtained from a human donor who was the organ donor for an intestinal transplant. Both conserved end residues are part of each CDR3. Each record gives: V gene, J gene, D gene, clone size, CDR3 protein, CDR3 DNA. The D gene is left open where the match is weak. Part of the rows lack a size; the others show once, few, many or a class for expanded clones.

TRBV5-1	TRBJ1-1	TRBD1	.	CASSYFAGTENTEAFF	TGCGCCAGCAGCTACTTCGCCGGGACAGAGAACACTGAAGCTTTCTTT
TRBV5-1	TRBJ2-1	TRBD1	.	CASRQGANEQFF	TGCGCCAGCAGGCAGGGGGCTAATGAGCAGTTCTTC
TRBV9	TRBJ2-7	.	.	CASSVELLSYEQYF	TGTGCCAGCAGCGTAGAACTCCTCTCCTACGAGCAGTACTTC
TRBV7-9	TRBJ2-7	TRBD2	.	CASSPGAGGYEQYF	TGTGCCAGCAGCCCGGGGGCGGGGGGCTACGAGCAGTACTTC
TRBV21-1	TRBJ2-3	.	.	CASSKVLAGGLGGPGTQYF	TGTGCCAGCAGCAAAGTACTAGCGGGGGGGCTGGGCGGGCCAGGTACGCAGTATTTT
TRBV5-1	TRBJ2-1	.	.	CASSLTEGGEQFF	TGCGCCAGCAGCTTGACGGAAGGGGGTGAGCAGTTCTTC
TRBV2	TRBJ2-5	.	.	CASSVIVVGAEETQYF	TGTGCCAGCAGTGTGATCGTGGTGGGGGCGGAAGAGACCCAGTACTTC
TRBV28	TRBJ1-2	TRBD1	.	CASSWTGEDYGYTF	TGTGCCAGCAGCTGGACAGGGGAGGACTATGGCTACACCTTC
TRBV6-5	TRBJ1-3	.	.	CASSLTVGSGNTIYF	TGTGCCAGCAGTTTGACAGTTGGCTCTGGAAACACCATATATTTT
TRBV9	TRBJ2-2	.	.	CASSVPAGELFF	TGTGCCAGCAGCGTACCCGCCGGGGAGCTGTTTTTT
TRBV9	TRBJ1-2	.	.	CASSVERRGENYGYTF	TGTGCCAGCAGCGTAGAAAGGAGGGGAGAGAACTATGGCTACACCTTC
TRBV5-4	TRBJ2-7	.	.	CASSSTEGAYEQYF	TGTGCCAGCAGCTCAACCGAGGGGGCCTACGAGCAGTACTTC
TRBV13	TRBJ1-5	.	.	CASSTRSNQPQHF	TGTGCCAGCAGCACAAGGAGTAATCAGCCCCAGCATTTT
TRBV5-1	TRBJ2-3	.	once	CASSLERGGHTDTQYF	TGCGCCAGCAGCTTGGAACGGGGAGGACACACAGATACGCAGTATTTT
TRBV19	TRBJ1-5	TRBD1	once	CASSIVGGGFGIQHF	TGTGCCAGTAGTATTGTTGGAGGGGGCTTTGGAATCCAGCATTTT
TRBV7-9	TRBJ1-1	.	.	CASRRTEAFF	TGTGCCAGCCGCCGGACTGAAGCTTTCTTT
TRBV11-2	TRBJ2-5	TRBD2	.	CASSLEGLAGGHETQYF	TGTGCCAGCAGCTTAGAGGGACTAGCGGGAGGCCACGAGACCCAGTACTTC
TRBV6-4	TRBJ2-5	TRBD2	.	CASSDSVLRGGGETQYF	TGTGCCAGCAGTGACTCGGTCCTACGGGGGGGCGGAGAGACCCAGTACTTC
TRBV7-6	TRBJ2-1	TRBD2	.	CASSPIAVVGTWGGGEQFF	TGTGCCAGCAGCCCAATCGCCGTGGTGGGGACCTGGGGGGGAGGTGAGCAGTTCTTC
TRBV30	TRBJ2-7	.	.	CAWATGRSYEQYF	TGTGCCTGGGCGACAGGGAGGTCCTACGAGCAGTACTTC
TRBV6-5	TRBJ2-2	.	.	CASSYFGLSNTGELFF	TGTGCCAGCAGTTACTTCGGACTTTCCAACACCGGGGAGCTGTTTTTT
TRBV5-4	TRBJ1-2	TRBD1	.	CASSEPWTGDYGYTF	TGTGCCAGCAGCGAACCCTGGACAGGGGACTATGGCTACACCTTC
TRBV6-5	TRBJ2-1	.	.	CASSYAAEQFF	TGTGCCAGCAGTTACGCGGCCGAGCAGTTCTTC
TRBV13	TRBJ2-2	.	.	CASSLADTYTGELFF	TGTGCCAGCAGCTTAGCGGACACCTACACCGGGGAGCTGTTTTTT
TRBV29-1	TRBJ1-5	.	few	CSAMNQPQHF	TGCAGCGCCATGAATCAGCCCCAGCATTTT
TRBV7-6	TRBJ2-3	TRBD1	.	CASSSRDRGTDTQYF	TGTGCCAGCAGCTCAAGGGACAGGGGGACAGATACGCAGTATTTT
TRBV29-1	TRBJ1-4	TRBD1	once	CSVNEQGAHEKLFF	TGCAGCGTCAACGAACAGGGGGCGCATGAAAAACTGTTTTTT
TRBV2	TRBJ2-7	TRBD1	once	CASSAIPPGQIWYQQYF	TGTGCCAGCAGTGCAATACCCCCGGGACAGATATGGTACCAGCAGTACTTC
TRBV6-6	TRBJ2-1	.	.	CATGSSYNEQFF	TGTGCTACAGGGAGTTCCTACAATGAGCAGTTCTTC
TRBV6-1	TRBJ2-3	.	.	CASEEAGGTDTQYF	TGTGCCAGCGAGGAGGCAGGTGGCACAGATACGCAGTATTTT
TRBV9	TRBJ2-3	.	.	CASSVTGEGTDTQYF	TGTGCCAGCAGCGTGACAGGTGAGGGCACAGATACGCAGTATTTT
TRBV10-3	TRBJ1-1	TRBD1	.	CAIRQGSNTEAFF	TGTGCCATCCGACAGGGGTCGAACACTGAAGCTTTCTTT
TRBV7-9	TRBJ1-2	TRBD1	once	CASSSQGQSYGYTF	TGTGCCAGCAGCTCACAGGGGCAGTCATATGGCTACACCTTC
TRBV14	TRBJ2-2	.	.	CASSQVRGPLTGELFF	TGTGCCAGCAGCCAAGTAAGGGGTCCACTCACCGGGGAGCTGTTTTTT
TRBV27	TRBJ2-7	TRBD2	.	CASSLAGVESYEQYF	TGTGCCAGCAGCTTAGCGGGAGTTGAGTCCTACGAGCAGTACTTC
TRBV6-5	TRBJ2-3	TRBD1	.	CASSLRDRVTDTQYF	TGTGCCAGCAGCCTCCGGGACAGGGTAACAGATACGCAGTATTTT
TRBV18	TRBJ1-2	.	.	CASSNEIGYGYTF	TGTGCCAGCTCAAATGAAATCGGCTATGGCTACACCTTC
TRBV2	TRBJ2-5	TRBD1	.	CASRGRDRDQETQYF	TGTGCCAGCAGGGGGAGGGACAGGGACCAAGAGACCCAGTACTTC
TRBV2	TRBJ2-3	.	.	CASSPQETYTDTQYF	TGTGCCAGCAGCCCACAGGAGACTTACACAGATACGCAGTATTTT
TRBV27	TRBJ1-5	.	.	CASSLSTGEGPQHF	TGTGCCAGCAGTTTATCTACGGGCGAGGGCCCCCAGCATTTT
TRBV15	TRBJ1-5	TRBD1	once	CATSRGAGQGDQPQHF	TGTGCCACCAGCCGTGGGGCCGGACAGGGGGATCAGCCCCAGCATTTT
TRBV6-1	TRBJ1-1	.	.	CASSDSTWNTEAFF	TGTGCCAGCAGTGACTCGACATGGAACACTGAAGCTTTCTTT
TRBV30	TRBJ2-7	TRBD1	once	CAWMTGFGHEQYF	TGTGCCTGGATGACAGGGTTCGGGCACGAGCAGTACTTC
TRBV7-9	TRBJ1-2	.	.	CASSLSREDYGYTF	TGTGCCAGCAGCTTGTCCAGGGAGGACTATGGCTACACCTTC
TRBV6-4	TRBJ1-2	TRBD1	.	CATQTGLVRCGYTF	TGTGCCACCCAGACAGGGTTGGTTCGATGTGGCTACACCTTC
TRBV19	TRBJ2-7	.	.	CASSTPGSQGAYEQYF	TGTGCCAGTAGTACCCCCGGTTCACAGGGTGCCTACGAGCAGTACTTC
TRBV28	TRBJ2-1	.	.	CASSPSRGWDNEQFF	TGTGCCAGCAGTCCTAGTAGGGGCTGGGACAATGAGCAGTTCTTC
TRBV13	TRBJ1-2	TRBD1	once	CASSQTTGYGYTF	TGTGCCAGCAGCCAAACGACAGGGTATGGCTACACCTTC
TRBV5-6	TRBJ2-1	TRBD2	.	CASSYSGSNEQFF	TGTGCCAGCAGCTATAGCGGGAGCAATGAGCAGTTCTTC
TRBV9	TRBJ2-1	TRBD2	.	CAAGAGGNEQFF	TGTGCAGCCGGGGCGGGAGGCAATGAGCAGTTCTTC
TRBV6-5	TRBJ2-7	TRBD2	.	CASRDTSGRVYEQYF	TGTGCCAGCAGGGACACTAGCGGGAGGGTTTACGAGCAGTACTTC
TRBV11-3	TRBJ1-2	TRBD1	.	CASSDRDHGYTF	TGTGCCAGCAGTGACAGGGACCATGGCTACACCTTC
TRBV6-5	TRBJ2-7	.	.	CASSFAGPLYEQYF	TGTGCCAGCAGTTTTGCAGGGCCGCTCTACGAGCAGTACTTC
TRBV27	TRBJ1-4	TRBD1	.	CTSSLLSPTGIAEKLFF	TGTACCAGCAGTTTATTGTCCCCGACAGGGATCGCTGAAAAACTGTTTTTT
TRBV30	TRBJ2-7	.	once	CAWSVGAYEQYF	TGTGCCTGGAGTGTAGGGGCCTACGAGCAGTACTTC
TRBV27	TRBJ2-7	.	.	CASSLGGPYEQYF	TGTGCCAGCAGTTTAGGGGGCCCCTACGAGCAGTACTTC
TRBV5-6	TRBJ2-1	.	.	CASSPGGNEQFF	TGTGCCAGCAGCCCCGGGGGTAATGAGCAGTTCTTC
TRBV19	TRBJ2-5	TRBD1	.	CASSPDRGFQETQYF	TGTGCCAGTAGTCCAGACAGGGGTTTCCAAGAGACCCAGTACTTC
TRBV27	TRBJ2-3	TRBD1	.	CASSFFGGQGDIVTQYF	TGTGCCAGCAGTTTTTTTGGGGGACAGGGGGATATAGTCACGCAGTATTTT